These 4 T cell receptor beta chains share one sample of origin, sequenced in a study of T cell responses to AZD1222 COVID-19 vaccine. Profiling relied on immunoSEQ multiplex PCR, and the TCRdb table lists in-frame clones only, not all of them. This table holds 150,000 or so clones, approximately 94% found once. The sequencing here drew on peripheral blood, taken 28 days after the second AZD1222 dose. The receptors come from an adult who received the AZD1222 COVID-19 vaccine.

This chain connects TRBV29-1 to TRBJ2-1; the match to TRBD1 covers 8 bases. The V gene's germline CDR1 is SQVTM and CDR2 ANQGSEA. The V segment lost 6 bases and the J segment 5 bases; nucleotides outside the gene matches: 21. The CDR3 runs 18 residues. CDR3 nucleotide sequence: TGCAGCGTCTCCCGGTCCCCCTACGGACAGGGAAGGGACAATGAGCAGTTCTTC. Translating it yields CSVSRSPYGQGRDNEQFF.

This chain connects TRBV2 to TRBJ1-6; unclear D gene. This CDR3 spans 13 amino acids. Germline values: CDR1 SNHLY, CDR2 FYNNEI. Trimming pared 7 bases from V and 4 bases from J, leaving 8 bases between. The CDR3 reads CASTDTYNSPLHF. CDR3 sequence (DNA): TGTGCCAGCACGGATACATATAATTCACCCCTCCACTTT.

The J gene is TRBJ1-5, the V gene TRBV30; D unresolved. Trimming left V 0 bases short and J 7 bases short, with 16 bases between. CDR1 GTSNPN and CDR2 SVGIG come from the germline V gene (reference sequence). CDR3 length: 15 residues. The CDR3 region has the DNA TGTGCCTGGAGTGTACCCCCGGGGTTTTCACAGCCCCAGCATTTT. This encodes CAWSVPPGFSQPQHF.

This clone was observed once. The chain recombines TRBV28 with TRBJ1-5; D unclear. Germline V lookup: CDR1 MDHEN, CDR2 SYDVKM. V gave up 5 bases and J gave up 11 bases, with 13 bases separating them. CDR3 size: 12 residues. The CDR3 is CASSIDGPAQHF. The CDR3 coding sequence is TGTGCCAGCAGTATCGACGGACCAGCCCAGCATTTT.